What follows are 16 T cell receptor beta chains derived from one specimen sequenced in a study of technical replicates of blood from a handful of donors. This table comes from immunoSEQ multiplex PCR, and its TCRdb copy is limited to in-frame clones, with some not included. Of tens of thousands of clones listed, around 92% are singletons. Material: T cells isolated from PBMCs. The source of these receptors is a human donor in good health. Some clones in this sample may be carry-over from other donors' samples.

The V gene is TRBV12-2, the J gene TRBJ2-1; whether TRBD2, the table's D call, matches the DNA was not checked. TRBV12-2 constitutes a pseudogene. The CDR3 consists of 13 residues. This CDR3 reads CASRLWRGGEQFF. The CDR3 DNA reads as TGTGCAAGTCGCTTATGGAGGGGCGGTGAGCAGTTCTTC.

This CDR3 reads CASSLPVAGAPYEQYF. Written as DNA, the CDR3 is TGTGCCAGCAGTTTGCCTGTTGCGGGAGCTCCCTACGAGCAGTACTTC. The rearrangement links TRBV28 to TRBJ2-7; 7 positions agree with TRBD2. Germline-derived CDR1 and CDR2 are MDHEN and SYDVKM. CDR3 length: 16 residues. Trimming removed 3 bases from V and 2 bases from J; junction bases left unmatched: 10.

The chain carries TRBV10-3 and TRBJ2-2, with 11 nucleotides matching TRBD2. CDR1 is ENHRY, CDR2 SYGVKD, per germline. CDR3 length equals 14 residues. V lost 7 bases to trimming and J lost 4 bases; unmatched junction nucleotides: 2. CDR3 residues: CAITLAGGTGELFF. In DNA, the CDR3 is TGTGCCATCACGCTAGCGGGGGGCACCGGGGAGCTGTTTTTT.

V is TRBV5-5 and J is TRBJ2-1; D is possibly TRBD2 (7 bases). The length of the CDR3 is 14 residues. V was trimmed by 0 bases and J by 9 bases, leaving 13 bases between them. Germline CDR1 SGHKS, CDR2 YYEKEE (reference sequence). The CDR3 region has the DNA TGTGCCAGCAGCTTGGGATATGCGGGGGCTGAGCAGTTCTTC. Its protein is CASSLGYAGAEQFF.

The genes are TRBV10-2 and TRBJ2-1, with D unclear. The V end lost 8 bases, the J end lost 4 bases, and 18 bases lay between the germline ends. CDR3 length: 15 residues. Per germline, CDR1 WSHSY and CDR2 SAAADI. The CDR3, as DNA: TGCGCCAGCGCGCCCAGAACCGGGTTTTACAATGAGCAGTTCTTC. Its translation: CASAPRTGFYNEQFF.

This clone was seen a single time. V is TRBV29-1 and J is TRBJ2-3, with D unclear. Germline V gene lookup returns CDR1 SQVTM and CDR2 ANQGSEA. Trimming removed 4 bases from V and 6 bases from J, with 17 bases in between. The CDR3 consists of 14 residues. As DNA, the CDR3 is TGCAGCGTTGGAGAAACCGGTGCTTGGGATACGCAGTATTTT. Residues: CSVGETGAWDTQYF.

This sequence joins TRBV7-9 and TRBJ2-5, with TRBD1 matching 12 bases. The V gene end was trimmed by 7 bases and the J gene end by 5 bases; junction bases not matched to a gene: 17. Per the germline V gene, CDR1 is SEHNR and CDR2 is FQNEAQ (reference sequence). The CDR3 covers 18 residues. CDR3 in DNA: TGTGCCAGCAACCCGGGACAGGGGGCCGACATCCTCGATGAGACCCAGTACTTC. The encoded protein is CASNPGQGADILDETQYF.

CDR3 sequence reads: CASSYRGYSNQPQHF. CDR3 nucleotides: TGTGCCAGCAGTTACCGAGGGTATAGCAATCAGCCCCAGCATTTT. V usage is TRBV6-5 and J usage is TRBJ1-5, with D unclear. Looked up from germline, CDR1 is MNHEY and CDR2 is SVGAGI. The germline V and J ends were trimmed by 2 bases and 0 bases, with 8 bases remaining between them. The CDR3 length is 15 residues.

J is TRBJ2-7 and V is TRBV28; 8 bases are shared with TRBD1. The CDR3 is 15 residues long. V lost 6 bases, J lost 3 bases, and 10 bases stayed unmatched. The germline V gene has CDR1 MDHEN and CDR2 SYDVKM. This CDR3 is CASRYQTGVDYEQYF. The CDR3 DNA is TGTGCCAGCAGATATCAGACAGGGGTCGACTACGAGCAGTACTTC.

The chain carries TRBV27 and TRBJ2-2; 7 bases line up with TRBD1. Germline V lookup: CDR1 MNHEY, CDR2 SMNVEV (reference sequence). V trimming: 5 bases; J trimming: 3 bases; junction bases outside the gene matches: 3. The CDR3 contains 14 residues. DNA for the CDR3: TGTGCCAGCAGTGGGACAGAATACACCGGGGAGCTGTTTTTT. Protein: CASSGTEYTGELFF.

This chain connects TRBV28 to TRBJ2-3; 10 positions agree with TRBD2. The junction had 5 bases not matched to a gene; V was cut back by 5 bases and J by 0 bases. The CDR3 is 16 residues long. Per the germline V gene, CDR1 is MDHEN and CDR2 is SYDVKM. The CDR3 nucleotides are TGTGCCAGCAGTACACTAGCGGGGCCTAGCACAGATACGCAGTATTTT. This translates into CASSTLAGPSTDTQYF.

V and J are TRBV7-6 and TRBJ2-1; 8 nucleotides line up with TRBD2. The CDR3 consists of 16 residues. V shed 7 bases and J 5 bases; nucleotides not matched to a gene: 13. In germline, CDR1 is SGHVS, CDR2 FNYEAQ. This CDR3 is CASMHEVSGGNNEQFF. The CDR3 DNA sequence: TGTGCCAGCATGCATGAAGTGAGCGGGGGTAACAATGAGCAGTTCTTC.

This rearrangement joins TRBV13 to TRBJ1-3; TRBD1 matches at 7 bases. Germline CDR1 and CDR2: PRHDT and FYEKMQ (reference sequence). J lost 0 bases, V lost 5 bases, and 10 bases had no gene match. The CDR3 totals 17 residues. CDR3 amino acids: CASSKRTGQGSGNTIYF. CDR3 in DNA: TGTGCCAGCAGCAAACGGACAGGCCAGGGCTCTGGAAACACCATATATTTT.

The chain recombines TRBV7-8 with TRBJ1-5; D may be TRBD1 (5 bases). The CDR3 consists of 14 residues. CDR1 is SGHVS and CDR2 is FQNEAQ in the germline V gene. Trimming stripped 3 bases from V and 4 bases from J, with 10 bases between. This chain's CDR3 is CASSFDGGNQPQHF. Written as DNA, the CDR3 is TGTGCCAGCAGCTTTGATGGGGGGAATCAGCCCCAGCATTTT.

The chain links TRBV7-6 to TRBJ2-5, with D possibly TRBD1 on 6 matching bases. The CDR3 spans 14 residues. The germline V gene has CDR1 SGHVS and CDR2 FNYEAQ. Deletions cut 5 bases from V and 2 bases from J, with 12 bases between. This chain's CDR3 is CASSEKRGQETQYF. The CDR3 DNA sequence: TGTGCCAGCAGCGAAAAGAGGGGGCAAGAGACCCAGTACTTC. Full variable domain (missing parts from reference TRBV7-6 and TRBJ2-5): GAGVSQSPRYKVTKRGQDVALRCDPISGHVSLYWYRQALGQGPEFLTYFNYEAQQDKSGLPNDRFSAERPEGSISTLTIQRTEQRDSAMYRCASSEKRGQETQYFGPGTRLLVL.

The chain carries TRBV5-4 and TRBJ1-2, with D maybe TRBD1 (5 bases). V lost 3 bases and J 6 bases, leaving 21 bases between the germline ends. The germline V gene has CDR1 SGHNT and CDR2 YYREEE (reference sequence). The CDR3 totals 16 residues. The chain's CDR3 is CASSSGHRWSDDGYTF. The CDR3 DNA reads TGTGCCAGCAGCTCTGGCCACAGGTGGAGTGACGATGGCTACACCTTC.